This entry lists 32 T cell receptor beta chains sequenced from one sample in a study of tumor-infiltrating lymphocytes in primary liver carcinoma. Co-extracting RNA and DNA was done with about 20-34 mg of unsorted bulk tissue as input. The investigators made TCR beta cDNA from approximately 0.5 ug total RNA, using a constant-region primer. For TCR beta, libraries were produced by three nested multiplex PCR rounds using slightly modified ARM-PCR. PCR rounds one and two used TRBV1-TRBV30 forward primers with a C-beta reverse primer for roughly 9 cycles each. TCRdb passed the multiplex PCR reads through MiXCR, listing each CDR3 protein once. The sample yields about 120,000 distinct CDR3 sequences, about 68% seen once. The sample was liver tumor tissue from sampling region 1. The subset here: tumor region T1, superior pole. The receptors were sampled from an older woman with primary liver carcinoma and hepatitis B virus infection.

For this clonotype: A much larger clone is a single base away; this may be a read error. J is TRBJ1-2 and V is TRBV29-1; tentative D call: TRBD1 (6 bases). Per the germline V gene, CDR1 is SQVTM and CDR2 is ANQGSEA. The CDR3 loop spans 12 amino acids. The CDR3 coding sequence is TGCAGCGTCTCTAACAGGGCCTATGGCTACGCCTTC. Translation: CSVSNRAYGYAF.

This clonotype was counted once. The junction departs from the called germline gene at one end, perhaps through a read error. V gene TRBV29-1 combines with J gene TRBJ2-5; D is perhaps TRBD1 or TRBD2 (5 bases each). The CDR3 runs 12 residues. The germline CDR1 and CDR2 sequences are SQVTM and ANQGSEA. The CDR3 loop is CSVFRDRETQCF. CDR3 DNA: TGCAGCGTTTTCCGGGACCGTGAGACCCAGTGCTTC. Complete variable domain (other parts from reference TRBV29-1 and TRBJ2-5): SAVISQKPSRDICQRGTSLTIQCQVDSQVTMMFWYRQQPGQSLTLIATANQGSEATYESGFVIDKFPISRPNLTFSTLTVSNMSPEDSSIYLCSVFRDRETQCFGPGTRLLVL.

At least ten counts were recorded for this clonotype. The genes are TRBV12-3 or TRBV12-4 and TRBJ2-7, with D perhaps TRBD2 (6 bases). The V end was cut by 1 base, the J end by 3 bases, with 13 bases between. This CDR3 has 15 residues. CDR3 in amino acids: CASSLGPGGIYEQYF. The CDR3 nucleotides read TGTGCCAGCAGTTTAGGTCCAGGAGGGATCTACGAGCAGTACTTC.

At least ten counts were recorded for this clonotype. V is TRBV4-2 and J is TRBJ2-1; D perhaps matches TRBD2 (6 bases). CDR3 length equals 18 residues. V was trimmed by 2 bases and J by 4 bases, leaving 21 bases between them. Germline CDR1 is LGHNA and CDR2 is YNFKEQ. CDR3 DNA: TGTGCCAGCAGCCAACAGGGCCGGGGGACGATTTCATACAATGAGCAGTTCTTC. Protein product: CASSQQGRGTISYNEQFF.

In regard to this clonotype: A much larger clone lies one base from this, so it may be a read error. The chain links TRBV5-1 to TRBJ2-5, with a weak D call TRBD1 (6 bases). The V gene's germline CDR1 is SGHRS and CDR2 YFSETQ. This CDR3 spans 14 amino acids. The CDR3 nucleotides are TGCACCAGCAGCTTGTCGACAGGCACAGAGACCCAGTACTTC. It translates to CTSSLSTGTETQYF.

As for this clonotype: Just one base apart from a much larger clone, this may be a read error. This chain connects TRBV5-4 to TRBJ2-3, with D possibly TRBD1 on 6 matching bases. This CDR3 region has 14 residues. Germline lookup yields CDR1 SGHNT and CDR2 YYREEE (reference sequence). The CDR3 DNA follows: TGTGCCAGCAGCACATCACAGGGAACAGATACGAAGTATTTT. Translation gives CASSTSQGTDTKYF.

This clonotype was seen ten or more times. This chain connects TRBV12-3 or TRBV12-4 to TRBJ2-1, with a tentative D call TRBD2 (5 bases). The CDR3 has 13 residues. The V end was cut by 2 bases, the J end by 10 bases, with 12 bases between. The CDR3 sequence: CASSLSLREEQFF. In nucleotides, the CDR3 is TGTGCCAGCAGTTTAAGTCTCCGGGAAGAGCAGTTCTTC.

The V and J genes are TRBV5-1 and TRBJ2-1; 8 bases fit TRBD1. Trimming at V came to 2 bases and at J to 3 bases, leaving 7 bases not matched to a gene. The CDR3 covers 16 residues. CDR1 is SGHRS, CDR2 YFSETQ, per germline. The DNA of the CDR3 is TGCGCCAGCAGCTTCGACAGGGGTGGCCTCTACAATGAGCAGTTCTTC. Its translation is CASSFDRGGLYNEQFF. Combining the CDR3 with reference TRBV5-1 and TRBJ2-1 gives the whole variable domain KAGVTQTPRYLIKTRGQQVTLSCSPISGHRSVSWYQQTPGQGLQFLFEYFSETQRNKGNFPGRFSGRQFSNSRSEMNVSTLELGDSALYLCASSFDRGGLYNEQFFGPGTRLTVL.

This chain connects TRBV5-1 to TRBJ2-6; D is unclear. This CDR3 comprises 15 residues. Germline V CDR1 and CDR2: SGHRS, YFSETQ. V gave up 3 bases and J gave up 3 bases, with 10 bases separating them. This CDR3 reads CASSSAVIGANVLTF. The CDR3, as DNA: TGCGCCAGCAGCTCGGCAGTGATTGGGGCCAACGTCCTGACTTTC.

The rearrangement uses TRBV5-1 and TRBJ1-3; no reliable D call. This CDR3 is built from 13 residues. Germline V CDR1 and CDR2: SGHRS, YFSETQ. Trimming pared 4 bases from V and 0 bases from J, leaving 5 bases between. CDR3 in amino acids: CASSEGSGNTIYF. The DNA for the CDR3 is TGCGCCAGCAGCGAAGGCTCTGGAAACACCATATATTTT.

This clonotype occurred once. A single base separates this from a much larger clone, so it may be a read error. CDR3: CSPNGHSYEQYF. The CDR3 DNA reads TGCAGCCCAAACGGACACTCCTACGAGCAGTACTTC. V gene TRBV29-1 combines with J gene TRBJ2-7; the D gene is possibly TRBD1 (5 bases). V dropped 8 bases and J dropped 0 bases, with 11 bases sitting between them. The length of the CDR3 is 12 residues. Germline V gene data show CDR1 as SQVTM and CDR2 as ANQGSEA.

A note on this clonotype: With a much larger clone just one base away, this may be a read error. CDR3 in amino acids: CSVKGVSGANVLTF. CDR3 sequence (DNA): TGCAGCGTGAAAGGGGTTAGCGGGGCCAACGTCCTGACTTTC. The chain couples TRBV29-1 to TRBJ2-6; weak D call: TRBD1 (5 bases). Trimming stripped 6 bases from V and 4 bases from J, with 13 bases between. The CDR3 is made up of 14 amino acids. CDR1 is SQVTM, CDR2 ANQGSEA, per germline.

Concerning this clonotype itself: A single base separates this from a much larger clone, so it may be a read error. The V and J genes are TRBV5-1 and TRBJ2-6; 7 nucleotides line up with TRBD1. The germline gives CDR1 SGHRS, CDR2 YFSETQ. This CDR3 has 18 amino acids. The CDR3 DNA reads TGCGCCAGCAGTCTTTACTTGACAGGGTCCTCTGGGGCCAACGTCCTGGCTTTC. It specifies CASSLYLTGSSGANVLAF.

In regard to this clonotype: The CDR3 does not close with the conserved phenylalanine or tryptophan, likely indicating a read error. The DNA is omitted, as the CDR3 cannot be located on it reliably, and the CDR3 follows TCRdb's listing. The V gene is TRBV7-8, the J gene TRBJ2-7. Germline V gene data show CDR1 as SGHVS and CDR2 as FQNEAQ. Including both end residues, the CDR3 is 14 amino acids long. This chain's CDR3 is CASSLTRRRYEQYI.

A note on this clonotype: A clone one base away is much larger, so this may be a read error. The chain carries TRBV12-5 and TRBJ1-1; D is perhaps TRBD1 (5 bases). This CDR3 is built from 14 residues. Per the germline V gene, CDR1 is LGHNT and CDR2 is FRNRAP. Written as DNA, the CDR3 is TGTGCTAGTGGTTTGAGACAGTCGAACACTGAAGCTATCTTT. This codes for CASGLRQSNTEAIF.

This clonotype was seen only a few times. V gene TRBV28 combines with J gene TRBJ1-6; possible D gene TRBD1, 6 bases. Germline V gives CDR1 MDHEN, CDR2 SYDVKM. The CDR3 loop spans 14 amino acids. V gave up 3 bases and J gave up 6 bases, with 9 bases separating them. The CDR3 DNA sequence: TGTGCCAGCAGTTTCTCCAGGGGTAATTCACCCCTCCACTTT. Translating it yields CASSFSRGNSPLHF. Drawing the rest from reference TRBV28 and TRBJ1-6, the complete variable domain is DVKVTQSSRYLVKRTGEKVFLECVQDMDHENMFWYRQDPGLGLRLIYFSYDVKMKEKGDIPEGYSVSREKKERFSLILESASTNQTSMYLCASSFSRGNSPLHFGNGTRLTVT.

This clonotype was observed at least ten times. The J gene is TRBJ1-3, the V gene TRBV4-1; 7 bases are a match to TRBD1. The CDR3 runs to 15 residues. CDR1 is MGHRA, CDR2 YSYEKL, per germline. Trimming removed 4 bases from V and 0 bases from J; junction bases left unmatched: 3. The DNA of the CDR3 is TGCGCCAGCAGCCGGGACAGCGGCTCTGGAAACACCATATATTTT. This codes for CASSRDSGSGNTIYF.

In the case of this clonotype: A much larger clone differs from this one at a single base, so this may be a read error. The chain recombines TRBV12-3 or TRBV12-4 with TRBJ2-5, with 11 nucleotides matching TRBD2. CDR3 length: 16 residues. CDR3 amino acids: CASSRGLAGQQETQHF. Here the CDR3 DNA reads TGTGCCAGCAGCAGAGGACTAGCGGGCCAACAAGAGACCCAGCACTTC.

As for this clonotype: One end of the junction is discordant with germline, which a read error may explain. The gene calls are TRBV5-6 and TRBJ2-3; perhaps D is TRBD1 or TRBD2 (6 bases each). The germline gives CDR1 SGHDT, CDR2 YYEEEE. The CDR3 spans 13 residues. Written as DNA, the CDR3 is TGTGCCAGCAGCTCGGGGGCTACAGATACGCTGTATTTT. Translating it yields CASSSGATDTLYF.

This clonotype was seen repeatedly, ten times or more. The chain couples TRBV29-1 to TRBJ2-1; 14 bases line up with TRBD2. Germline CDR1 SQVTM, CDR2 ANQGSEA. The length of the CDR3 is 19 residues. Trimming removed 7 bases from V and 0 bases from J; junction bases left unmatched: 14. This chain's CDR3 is CSARRGTSGRDSSYNEQFF. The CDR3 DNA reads TGCAGCGCCCGAAGGGGGACTAGCGGGAGAGACAGCTCCTACAATGAGCAGTTCTTC.

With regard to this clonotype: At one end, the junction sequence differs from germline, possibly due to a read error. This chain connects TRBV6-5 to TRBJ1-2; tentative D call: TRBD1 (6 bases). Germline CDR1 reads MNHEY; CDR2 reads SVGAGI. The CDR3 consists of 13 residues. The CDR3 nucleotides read TGTGCCAACAGTTGCGGGGGGGGCGACGGCTACACCTTC. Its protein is CANSCGGGDGYTF.

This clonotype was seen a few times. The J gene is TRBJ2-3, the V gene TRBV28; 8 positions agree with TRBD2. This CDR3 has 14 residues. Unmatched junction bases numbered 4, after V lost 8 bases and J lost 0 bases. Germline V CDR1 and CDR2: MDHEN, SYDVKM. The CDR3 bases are TGTGCCAGCGGGGCTAGCGGGAGCACAGATACGCAGTATTTT. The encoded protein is CASGASGSTDTQYF. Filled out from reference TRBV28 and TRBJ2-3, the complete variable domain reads DVKVTQSSRYLVKRTGEKVFLECVQDMDHENMFWYRQDPGLGLRLIYFSYDVKMKEKGDIPEGYSVSREKKERFSLILESASTNQTSMYLCASGASGSTDTQYFGPGTRLTVL.

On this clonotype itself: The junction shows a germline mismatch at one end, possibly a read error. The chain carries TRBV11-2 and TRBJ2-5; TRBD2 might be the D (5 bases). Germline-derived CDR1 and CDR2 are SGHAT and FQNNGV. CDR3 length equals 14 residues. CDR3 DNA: TGTGCCAGCAGCTTATTTCCAGGTGGGGAGTCCCAATACTTC. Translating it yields CASSLFPGGESQYF.

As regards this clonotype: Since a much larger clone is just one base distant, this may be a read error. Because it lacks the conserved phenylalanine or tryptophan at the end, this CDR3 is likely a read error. CDR3 loop: CASSARTTSGSRTDTQYC. In DNA form, the CDR3 reads TGTGCCAGCAGTGCTAGGACGACTAGCGGGAGTAGGACAGATACGCAGTATTGT. V usage is TRBV6-1 and J usage is TRBJ2-3; 12 bases match TRBD2. The trim removed 4 bases at V and 3 bases at J, leaving 11 bases unmatched. This CDR3 contains 18 residues. Germline-derived CDR1 and CDR2 are MNHNS and SASEGT.

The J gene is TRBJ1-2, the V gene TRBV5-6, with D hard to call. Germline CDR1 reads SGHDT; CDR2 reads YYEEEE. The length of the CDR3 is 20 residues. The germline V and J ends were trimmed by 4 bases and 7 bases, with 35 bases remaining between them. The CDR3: CASSPLADLRHGEVDSGYTF. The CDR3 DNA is TGTGCCAGCAGCCCGCTGGCGGACTTGCGTCACGGGGAAGTAGACTCTGGCTACACCTTC.

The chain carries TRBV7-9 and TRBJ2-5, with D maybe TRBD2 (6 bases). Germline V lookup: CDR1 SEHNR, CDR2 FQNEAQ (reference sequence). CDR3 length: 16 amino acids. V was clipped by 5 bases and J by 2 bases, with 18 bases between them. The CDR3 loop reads CASSSIGTPIQETQYF. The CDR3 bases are TGTGCCAGCAGCAGTATCGGGACTCCAATTCAAGAGACCCAGTACTTC. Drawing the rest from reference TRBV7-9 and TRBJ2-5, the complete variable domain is DTGVSQNPRHKITKRGQNVTFRCDPISEHNRLYWYRQTLGQGPEFLTYFQNEAQLEKSRLLSDRFSAERPKGSFSTLEIQRTEQGDSAMYLCASSSIGTPIQETQYFGPGTRLLVL.

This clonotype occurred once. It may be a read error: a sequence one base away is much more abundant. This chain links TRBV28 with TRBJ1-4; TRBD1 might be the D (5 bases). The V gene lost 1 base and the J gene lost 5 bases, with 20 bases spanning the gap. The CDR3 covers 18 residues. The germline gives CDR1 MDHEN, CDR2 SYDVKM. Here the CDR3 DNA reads TGTGCCAGCAGTTTATTCTATTCTCTCGGGACGGTAAATGAAAAACTGTTTTTT. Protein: CASSLFYSLGTVNEKLFF.

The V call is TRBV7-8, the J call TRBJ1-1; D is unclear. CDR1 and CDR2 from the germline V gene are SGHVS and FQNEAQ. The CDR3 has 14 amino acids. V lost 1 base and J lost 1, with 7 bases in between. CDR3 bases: TGTGCCAGCAGCTTAGTCTTGGGGAACACTGAAGCTTTCTTT. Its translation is CASSLVLGNTEAFF.

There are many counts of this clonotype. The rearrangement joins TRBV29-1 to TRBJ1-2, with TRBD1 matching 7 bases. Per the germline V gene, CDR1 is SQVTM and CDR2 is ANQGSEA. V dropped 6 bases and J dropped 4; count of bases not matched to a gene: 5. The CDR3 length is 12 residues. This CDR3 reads CSVSRQGYGYTF. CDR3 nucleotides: TGCAGCGTCTCACGACAGGGCTATGGCTACACCTTC.

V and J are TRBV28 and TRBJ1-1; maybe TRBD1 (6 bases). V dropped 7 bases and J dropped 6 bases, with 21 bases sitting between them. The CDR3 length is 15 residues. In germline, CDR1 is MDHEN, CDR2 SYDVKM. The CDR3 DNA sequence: TGTGCCAGCACCTCGGGGGGGGCTTGGGGCGCTGAAGCTTTCTTT. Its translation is CASTSGGAWGAEAFF.

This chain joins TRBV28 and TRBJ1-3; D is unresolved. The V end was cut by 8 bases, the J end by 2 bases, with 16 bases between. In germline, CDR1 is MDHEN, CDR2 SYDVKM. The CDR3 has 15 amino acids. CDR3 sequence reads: CASGPLWPTGNTIYF. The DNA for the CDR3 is TGTGCCAGCGGCCCATTGTGGCCTACTGGAAACACCATATATTTT.

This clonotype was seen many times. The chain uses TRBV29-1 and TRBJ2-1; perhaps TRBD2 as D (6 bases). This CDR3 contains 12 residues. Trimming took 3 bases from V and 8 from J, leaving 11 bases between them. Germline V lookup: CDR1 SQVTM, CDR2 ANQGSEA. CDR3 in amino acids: CSVDAPSDEQFF. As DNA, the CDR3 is TGCAGCGTTGACGCTCCTAGCGATGAGCAGTTCTTC.